Shown below are 15 T cell receptor beta chains from a single sample sequenced in a study of shared clonotypes between healthy human individuals. Using immunoSEQ multiplex PCR, the repertoire was profiled, and TCRdb retains in-frame clones only, with some absent. The sample has 560,000 or so clones; approximately 96% are singletons. CD45RO-negative cells were positively selected for CCR7, leaving out terminally differentiated effector memory CD45RA+ cells. Sequences were obtained from naive CD8+ T cells sorted from blood. Source of these receptors: a young woman in good health.

V gene TRBV19 combines with J gene TRBJ2-3; 8 bases match TRBD1. The germline V gene encodes CDR1 LNHDA and CDR2 SQIVND (reference sequence). The trim removed 10 bases at V and 0 bases at J, leaving 9 bases unmatched. The CDR3 sequence is 15 residues long. In nucleotides, the CDR3 is TGTGCCACCGATCAGGGGGCAATAAGCACAGATACGCAGTATTTT. This codes for CATDQGAISTDTQYF.

Worth noting for this clone: At the DNA level, this CDR3 is encoded by other sequences in the same sample as well. This chain connects TRBV28 to TRBJ2-7; TRBD2 aligns across 7 bases. The CDR3 is 14 residues long. Germline V gives CDR1 MDHEN, CDR2 SYDVKM. V lost 3 bases to trimming and J lost 3 bases; unmatched junction nucleotides: 5. The CDR3 DNA follows: TGTGCCAGCAGTTTTTCAGGCGGGGGCTACGAGCAGTACTTC. Translating it yields CASSFSGGGYEQYF.

This clone is a singleton in its sample. The chain links TRBV11-2 to TRBJ2-7, with 8 bases fitting TRBD2. The V gene's germline CDR1 is SGHAT and CDR2 FQNNGV. The CDR3 consists of 16 residues. V lost 5 bases, J lost 1 base, and 10 bases stayed unmatched. The CDR3 sequence: CASSPGGGLVSYEQYF. The CDR3 DNA reads as TGTGCCAGCAGCCCAGGCGGGGGGCTCGTATCCTACGAGCAGTACTTC.

The rearrangement uses TRBV9 and TRBJ1-2; 9 nucleotides align to TRBD1. Trimming cost V 4 bases and J 3 bases; bases outside gene matches: 7. Germline lookup yields CDR1 SGDLS and CDR2 YYNGEE. This CDR3 region has 15 residues. This CDR3 is CASSSRTGEYYGYTF. The CDR3 nucleotides read TGTGCCAGCAGCTCCCGGACAGGGGAATACTATGGCTACACCTTC.

V gene TRBV14 combines with J gene TRBJ2-7; 7 nucleotides match TRBD2. With V trimmed by 1 base and J by 3 bases, 6 bases remained unmatched. CDR3 size: 15 residues. Germline V gene data show CDR1 as SGHDN and CDR2 as FVKESK. The CDR3 nucleotides are TGTGCCAGCAGCCAAGTCGCGGGAGTGGTCTACGAGCAGTACTTC. This codes for CASSQVAGVVYEQYF.

This chain links TRBV21-1 with TRBJ1-2; the table calls TRBD1, which could not be checked here. TRBV21-1 is a documented pseudogene. The CDR3 consists of 17 residues. CDR3 DNA: TGTGCCAGCAGCAGAACCCAGGGCGACGTCGTCAACTATGGCTACACCTTC. Residues: CASSRTQGDVVNYGYTF.

The chain recombines TRBV4-1 with TRBJ2-3; no firm D call. V was pared by 4 bases and J by 0 bases, with 11 bases between. In germline, CDR1 is MGHRA, CDR2 YSYEKL. The CDR3 runs to 15 residues. The CDR3 nucleotides are TGCGCCAGCAGCCCCCTATATTTTAGCACAGATACGCAGTATTTT. Amino acid sequence: CASSPLYFSTDTQYF.

The chain is built from TRBV25-1 and TRBJ1-1; D is unclear. The germline gives CDR1 MGHDK, CDR2 SYGVNS. The ends were cut back, 4 bases at V and 4 bases at J, with 7 bases in the middle. There are 12 residues in the CDR3. This chain's CDR3 is CASSGSITEAFF. DNA for the CDR3: TGTGCCAGCAGTGGGTCGATCACTGAAGCTTTCTTT.

The CDR3 DNA is TGCAGTGCTAACCGGGAGGAGACCCAGTACTTC. Its protein product is CSANREETQYF. The rearrangement joins TRBV20-1 to TRBJ2-5, with a tentative D call TRBD2 (6 bases). The CDR3 totals 11 residues. V was shortened by 4 bases and J by 5 bases, with 8 bases between the two germline ends. From germline, CDR1 is DFQATT and CDR2 SNEGSKA (reference sequence).

The chain recombines TRBV29-1 with TRBJ1-4; 9 bases line up with TRBD1. The V gene end was trimmed by 6 bases and the J gene end by 8 bases; junction bases not matched to a gene: 13. The germline gives CDR1 SQVTM, CDR2 ANQGSEA. CDR3 size: 15 residues. The CDR3 DNA is TGCAGCGTCCTACCGGGACAGGGAGTGGGCGAAAAACTGTTTTTT. Protein: CSVLPGQGVGEKLFF. The variable domain in full, completed from reference TRBV29-1 and TRBJ1-4, reads SAVISQKPSRDICQRGTSLTIQCQVDSQVTMMFWYRQQPGQSLTLIATANQGSEATYESGFVIDKFPISRPNLTFSTLTVSNMSPEDSSIYLCSVLPGQGVGEKLFFGSGTQLSVL.

The CDR3 sequence: CASSQTSGSVLYEQYF. The CDR3 DNA reads as TGTGCCAGCAGCCAGACTAGCGGGAGTGTGCTTTACGAGCAGTACTTC. The rearrangement links TRBV11-1 to TRBJ2-7, with TRBD2 identical over 12 bases. V lost 5 bases, J lost 4 bases, and 9 bases stayed unmatched. The germline CDR1 and CDR2 sequences are SGHAT and FQDESV (reference sequence). The CDR3 has 16 residues.

The gene calls are TRBV28 and TRBJ1-2; D remains ambiguous. The germline CDR1 and CDR2 sequences are MDHEN and SYDVKM. Trimming took 6 bases from V and 7 from J, leaving 15 bases between them. The CDR3 totals 13 residues. The chain's CDR3 is CASRPDGQVGYTF. DNA for the CDR3: TGTGCCAGCAGGCCCGACGGGCAAGTTGGCTACACCTTC.

V gene TRBV11-3 combines with J gene TRBJ2-3, with TRBD1 matching 7 bases. Germline assignment: CDR1 SGHNT and CDR2 YENEEA. V was pared by 2 bases and J by 1 base, with 6 bases of the junction left unmatched. The CDR3 runs to 16 residues. The CDR3 region is CASSLTGAGGTDTQYF. DNA of the CDR3: TGTGCCAGCAGCTTAACAGGGGCCGGGGGCACAGATACGCAGTATTTT.

The chain is built from TRBV27 and TRBJ2-7, with 10 bases that match TRBD1. V was clipped by 7 bases and J by 5 bases; unmatched bases: 11. CDR1 MNHEY and CDR2 SMNVEV come from the germline V gene (reference sequence). CDR3 size: 15 residues. CDR3 DNA sequence: TGTGCCAGCACCCCTCGGTTGGGACAGGGGAACGAGCAGTACTTC. Translated: CASTPRLGQGNEQYF.

This clone was counted only a few times. This rearrangement joins TRBV7-9 to TRBJ1-5; tentatively, D is TRBD1 (5 bases). The V gene lost 5 bases and the J gene lost 5 bases, with 10 bases spanning the gap. This CDR3 comprises 13 residues. The germline V gene has CDR1 SEHNR and CDR2 FQNEAQ (reference sequence). The CDR3: CASSGDGDQPQHF. CDR3 in DNA: TGTGCCAGCAGCGGGGACGGCGATCAGCCCCAGCATTTT.